What follows is one T cell receptor (beta chain) and its context. The V gene's germline CDR1 is LNHDA and CDR2 SQIVND (reference sequence). The CDR3 contains 15 residues. V was clipped by 3 bases and J by 4 bases; unmatched bases: 6. This sample is drawn from a study of regulatory T cells in long-lasting Graves disease. Relying on iRepertoire HTBI primers and Arm-PCR of CDR3 regions, the team built TCR beta libraries. TCRdb ran MiXCR on the multiplex PCR reads and lists one entry per CDR3 protein. Among some 220,000 distinct CDR3 sequences listed, roughly 19% were seen once. Time point given: newly diagnosed GD, antithyroid drugs for less than 3 months. The TCR library was made from RNA that had been extracted from PBMCs in TRIzol. Diagnosing Graves' disease relied on the American Thyroid Association guidelines. In Xi'an, China, an endocrinology department was the source of patients. These records were also assigned to another study, of T cells in Graves' hyperthyroidism and ophthalmopathy.

The chain is built from TRBV19 and TRBJ2-3, with TRBD1 identical over 8 bases. This TCR was recovered from a woman aged 25 to 39 with Graves disease. The specimen was peripheral blood mononuclear cells (PBMCs), collected at new diagnosis, from a patient treated with antithyroid drugs. CDR3 residues: CASSILQGVPDTQYF. The CDR3 DNA reads TGTGCCAGTAGTATTTTACAGGGGGTACCAGATACGCAGTATTTT.